Below are 27 T cell receptor beta chains sequenced from a single sample in a study of T-cell reconstitution after alpha-beta-depleted transplantation in children. Library preparation (for TCRbeta) was performed with unique molecular identifiers. MiXCR, run by TCRdb on the PCR reads, gives a single entry per CDR3 protein. This table has about 230,000 distinct CDR3 sequences, about 9.5% appearing once. The specimen was PBMCs from the stem cell graft donor, collected from the stem cell graft. The source of these receptors is a human donor who donated a stem cell graft to a child with acute lymphoblastic leukemia.

Only a few counts were recorded for this clonotype. The chain combines TRBV4-1 with TRBJ2-5, with D possibly being TRBD1 (5 bases). Germline CDR1 MGHRA, CDR2 YSYEKL. CDR3 length: 15 residues. The germline V and J ends were trimmed by 2 bases and 7 bases, with 17 bases remaining between them. The CDR3 protein is CASSQSLQVPGTQYF. DNA of the CDR3: TGCGCCAGCAGCCAATCCCTACAGGTCCCCGGGACCCAGTACTTC.

This clonotype was detected ten times or more. The rearrangement links TRBV3-1 to TRBJ2-7; possible D gene TRBD1, 6 bases. Trimming took 0 bases from V and 2 from J, leaving 14 bases between them. Germline loops: CDR1 LGHDT, CDR2 YNNKEL (reference sequence). This CDR3 region has 16 residues. DNA of the CDR3: TGTGCCAGCAGCCAAGAGAACTTCAGGGGAACCTACGAGCAGTACTTC. The encoded protein is CASSQENFRGTYEQYF.

The chain links TRBV7-9 to TRBJ2-7; the D is unclear. Trimming stripped 4 bases from V and 4 bases from J, with 11 bases between. CDR3 length equals 13 residues. Germline V gene lookup returns CDR1 SEHNR and CDR2 FQNEAQ (reference sequence). The CDR3 sequence: CASSSPTDYEQYF. The DNA of the CDR3 is TGTGCCAGCAGCTCACCTACAGATTACGAGCAGTACTTC. Combining the CDR3 with reference TRBV7-9 and TRBJ2-7 gives the whole variable domain DTGVSQNPRHKITKRGQNVTFRCDPISEHNRLYWYRQTLGQGPEFLTYFQNEAQLEKSRLLSDRFSAERPKGSFSTLEIQRTEQGDSAMYLCASSSPTDYEQYFGPGTRLTVT.

This clonotype occurred a few times. The rearrangement joins TRBV11-2 to TRBJ1-1; no firm D call. V was clipped by 1 base and J by 6 bases, with 12 bases between them. Germline V gives CDR1 SGHAT, CDR2 FQNNGV. The CDR3 is 14 amino acids. CDR3 coding DNA: TGTGCCAGCAGCTTAGGTGGCAGCCTCCCTGAAGCTTTCTTT. It translates to CASSLGGSLPEAFF.

The chain has TRBV4-1 and TRBJ2-7; the D gene is possibly TRBD1 (6 bases). CDR1 and CDR2 (germline): MGHRA, YSYEKL. This CDR3 is built from 14 residues. The germline V and J ends were trimmed by 4 bases and 2 bases, with 12 bases remaining between them. The CDR3 is CASSPTGEPYEQYF. Written as DNA, the CDR3 is TGCGCCAGCAGCCCGACAGGCGAACCCTACGAGCAGTACTTC.

This clonotype came up many times. Written as DNA, the CDR3 is TGCGCCAGCAGCTTGGCTCGGGGGGCAGATACGCAGTATTTT. Encoded protein: CASSLARGADTQYF. The chain combines TRBV5-1 with TRBJ2-3, with 7 bases identical to TRBD2. Trimming at V came to 0 bases and at J to 4 bases, leaving 2 bases not matched to a gene. This CDR3 region has 14 residues. Looked up from germline, CDR1 is SGHRS and CDR2 is YFSETQ.

The chain employs TRBV28 and TRBJ1-5, with D perhaps matching TRBD1 (6 bases). V was clipped by 11 bases and J by 4 bases, with 18 bases between them. This CDR3 spans 14 amino acids. The germline CDR1 and CDR2 sequences are MDHEN and SYDVKM. In DNA, the CDR3 is TGTGCCGGGGGGAGGACAGAGCAGAATCAGCCCCAGCATTTT. Protein product: CAGGRTEQNQPQHF.

The chain has TRBV4-2 and TRBJ2-3; the match to TRBD2 covers 13 bases. CDR1 is LGHNA and CDR2 is YNFKEQ in the germline V gene. V trimming: 0 bases; J trimming: 6 bases; junction bases outside the gene matches: 6. The CDR3 is 17 amino acids. The CDR3 nucleotides read TGTGCCAGCAGCCAAGAACTAGCGGGGGGGCCAGGGGATACGCAGTATTTT. Its protein product is CASSQELAGGPGDTQYF.

A few counts support this clonotype. V is TRBV19 and J is TRBJ2-2; TRBD2 matches 10 bases. Trimming removed 7 bases from V and 3 bases from J; junction bases left unmatched: 14. The CDR3 is 18 residues long. Germline V lookup: CDR1 LNHDA, CDR2 SQIVND (reference sequence). The CDR3 protein is CASTPGAGGLGDTGELFF. CDR3 nucleotides: TGTGCCAGTACCCCTGGAGCGGGGGGGCTCGGGGACACCGGGGAGCTGTTTTTT.

This clonotype was counted a few times. The CDR3 DNA is TGTGCCAGCTCTCTCGCCCGGCGGGCAGCGGCCCCTTACTATGGCTACACCTTC. Translated: CASSLARRAAAPYYGYTF. The chain carries TRBV6-1 and TRBJ1-2; no definite D call. Germline V CDR1 and CDR2: MNHNS, SASEGT. Trimming pared 8 bases from V and 3 bases from J, leaving 28 bases between. The CDR3 runs to 18 residues.

This clonotype has ten or more counts. CDR3 DNA sequence: TGTGCCAGCAGCTTAACCAGCGGGGGGCCAAAAAGGGATACGCAGTATTTT. Protein sequence: CASSLTSGGPKRDTQYF. The chain joins TRBV7-6 to TRBJ2-3; 9 nucleotides agree with TRBD2. J lost 6 bases, V lost 2 bases, and 12 bases had no gene match. Germline V gives CDR1 SGHVS, CDR2 FNYEAQ. The CDR3 runs 17 residues.

The chain is built from TRBV6-5 and TRBJ2-1, with D tentatively TRBD2 (6 bases). The CDR3 is 13 residues long. Per the germline V gene, CDR1 is MNHEY and CDR2 is SVGAGI. V was pared by 6 bases and J by 5 bases, with 11 bases between. The CDR3 DNA is TGTGCCAGCAGGTACGGGGGAAACAATGAGCAGTTCTTC. Amino acid sequence: CASRYGGNNEQFF.

This clonotype has at least ten counts. This chain links TRBV6-2 or TRBV6-3 with TRBJ2-1, with unresolved D. Trimming stripped 7 bases from V and 11 bases from J, with 15 bases between. The CDR3 has 12 amino acids. Germline-derived CDR1 and CDR2 are MNHEY and SVGEGT. The CDR3 bases are TGTGCCAGCACCGCCAACGAGCGCAAGCAGTTCTTC. It specifies CASTANERKQFF.

The chain couples TRBV16 to TRBJ1-5; TRBD1 matches at 7 bases. Looked up from germline, CDR1 is KGHSY and CDR2 is FQNENV. Germline trimming cut 4 bases from V and 3 bases from J; bases unmatched to any gene: 9. The CDR3 spans 16 residues. CDR3 amino acids: CASSPYRDSYNQPQHF. CDR3 DNA: TGTGCCAGCAGCCCGTACCGGGACAGTTACAATCAGCCCCAGCATTTT.

At least ten counts were recorded for this clonotype. The chain recombines TRBV21-1 with TRBJ2-4; TRBD1 reflects the table's D call only, with no check against the DNA. TRBV21-1 is labeled a pseudogene. The CDR3 runs 18 residues. CDR3 region: CAPPGRDSDFMAKNIQYF. Here the CDR3 DNA reads TGTGCTCCACCCGGAAGGGACAGTGACTTTATGGCCAAAAACATTCAGTACTTC.

Only a few counts were recorded for this clonotype. V and J are TRBV9 and TRBJ2-2, with 7 bases that match TRBD2. V shed 2 bases and J 0 bases; nucleotides not matched to a gene: 13. CDR3 length equals 19 residues. CDR1 is SGDLS and CDR2 is YYNGEE in the germline V gene. CDR3 amino acids: CASSVTLATSFANTGELFF. DNA of the CDR3: TGTGCCAGCAGCGTTACTCTCGCGACTAGCTTTGCGAACACCGGGGAGCTGTTTTTT.

This clonotype appeared a few times. This chain uses TRBV7-6 with TRBJ1-5, with TRBD1 matching over 10 bases. This CDR3 contains 15 residues. With 5 bases clipped from V and 3 bases from J, the junction kept 4 bases outside the gene matches. From germline, CDR1 is SGHVS and CDR2 FNYEAQ. The CDR3 sequence: CASSPGQGINQPQHF. The CDR3 nucleotides read TGTGCCAGCAGCCCGGGACAGGGGATCAATCAGCCCCAGCATTTT.

This clonotype has only a few counts. The chain has TRBV9 and TRBJ1-1, with D possibly TRBD1 on 5 matching bases. The CDR3 spans 14 residues. V was clipped by 3 bases and J by 1 base, with 10 bases between them. CDR1 is SGDLS, CDR2 YYNGEE, per germline. The chain's CDR3 is CASSGGGENTEAFF. DNA of the CDR3: TGTGCCAGCAGCGGGGGGGGGGAGAACACTGAAGCTTTCTTT. Supplemented by reference TRBV9 and TRBJ1-1, the full variable domain reads DSGVTQTPKHLITATGQRVTLRCSPRSGDLSVYWYQQSLDQGLQFLIQYYNGEERAKGNILERFSAQQFPDLHSELNLSSLELGDSALYFCASSGGGENTEAFFGQGTRLTVV.

This clonotype was counted at least ten times. The chain couples TRBV5-1 to TRBJ1-1; D may be TRBD1 (5 bases). V shed 2 bases and J shed 3 bases, with 14 bases lying between them. This CDR3 has 15 amino acids. The germline V gene encodes CDR1 SGHRS and CDR2 YFSETQ. In DNA, the CDR3 is TGCGCCAGCAGCTTTGGGACGGTGAGTTACACTGAAGCTTTCTTT. Amino acid sequence: CASSFGTVSYTEAFF.

The chain recombines TRBV30 with TRBJ1-1, with 7 nucleotides matching TRBD1. The junction had 4 bases not matched to a gene; V was cut back by 2 bases and J by 4 bases. Germline values: CDR1 GTSNPN, CDR2 SVGIG (reference sequence). The CDR3 spans 13 residues. The CDR3 coding sequence is TGTGCCTGGAGTAGGGGGCCCGGCACTGAAGCTTTCTTT. This sequence encodes CAWSRGPGTEAFF. The full variable domain, its missing parts supplied by reference TRBV30 and TRBJ1-1, is SQTIHQWPATLVQPVGSPLSLECTVEGTSNPNLYWYRQAAGRGLQLLFYSVGIGQISSEVPQNLSASRPQDRQFILSSKKLLLSDSGFYLCAWSRGPGTEAFFGQGTRLTVV.

This clonotype was seen a few times. No DNA is shown, since the ends of the CDR3 on it are uncertain; the CDR3 is the one TCRdb lists. The J gene is TRBJ2-2, the V gene TRBV23-1; the table's D gene call, TRBD1, was not cross checked with the DNA. TRBV23-1 has ORF status, its function being uncertain. The CDR3 has 15 amino acids, counting both end residues. CDR3: CASSQSHQGPGSCFF.

This clonotype was counted only a few times. The chain combines TRBV20-1 with TRBJ1-1; the match to TRBD1 covers 9 bases. Germline loops: CDR1 DFQATT, CDR2 SNEGSKA (reference sequence). Trimming took 6 bases from V and 4 from J; bases not matched to a gene: 6. The length of the CDR3 is 13 residues. The CDR3 bases are TGCAGTGCCCCGACAGGGGGTTTCACTGAAGCTTTCTTT. It codes for CSAPTGGFTEAFF.

This clonotype occurred a few times. The chain recombines TRBV10-2 with TRBJ1-5, with D maybe TRBD1 (5 bases). The CDR3 totals 16 residues. The ends were cut back, 4 bases at V and 4 bases at J, with 17 bases in the middle. Germline V lookup: CDR1 WSHSY, CDR2 SAAADI. For the CDR3, the DNA is TGCGCCAGCAGTGCGTTTACCGCCGGGGGTAATCAGCCCCAGCATTTT. The encoded protein is CASSAFTAGGNQPQHF.

Ten or more counts support this clonotype. The genes are TRBV27 and TRBJ2-2; 7 positions match TRBD1. J gave up 6 bases and V 3 bases, and 4 bases lay outside the gene matches. This CDR3 spans 14 amino acids. CDR1 and CDR2 from the germline V gene are MNHEY and SMNVEV (reference sequence). This chain's CDR3 is CASSLYDRAGELFF. CDR3 DNA: TGTGCCAGCAGTTTGTACGACAGGGCCGGGGAGCTGTTTTTT.

This rearrangement joins TRBV6-1 to TRBJ1-3, with a possible D match to TRBD1 (5 bases). The CDR3 runs 14 residues. From germline, CDR1 is MNHNS and CDR2 SASEGT. Trimming cost V 5 bases and J 2 bases, with 10 bases left between them. The CDR3 sequence: CASSPQGPGNTIYF. CDR3 DNA: TGTGCCAGCAGTCCGCAGGGTCCTGGAAACACCATATATTTT.

This clonotype came up many times. The chain combines TRBV6-5 with TRBJ2-5, with D maybe TRBD2 (6 bases). V was trimmed by 0 bases and J by 5 bases, leaving 25 bases between them. This CDR3 has 19 amino acids. Germline loops: CDR1 MNHEY, CDR2 SVGAGI. The CDR3 sequence: CASSYSPGDRGALGETQYF. CDR3 DNA: TGTGCCAGCAGTTACTCCCCGGGGGATCGAGGGGCGCTTGGGGAGACCCAGTACTTC.

This clonotype was counted at least ten times. This chain joins TRBV18 and TRBJ1-2; TRBD1 is a possible D gene (6 bases). Trimming pared 2 bases from V and 8 bases from J, leaving 12 bases between. This CDR3 has 13 residues. Germline lookup yields CDR1 KGHSH and CDR2 LQKENI. The CDR3 reads CASSPTGQKGYTF. CDR3 bases: TGTGCCAGCTCACCAACCGGACAGAAAGGCTACACCTTC.